This TCR beta chain was recorded in a study of PD-1 blockade in classical Hodgkin lymphoma. Findings of the study overall: Complete responders showed a baseline diversity that resembled the diversity of newly diagnosed patients.

Clones were read by immunoSEQ multiplex PCR, and TCRdb kept only the in-frame ones, dropping some. The sample has about 24,000 clones, roughly 84% seen once. Every patient relapsed after autologous stem cell transplantation, and brentuximab vedotin exposure varied. Negative magnetic selection isolated CD4+ T cells from thawed PBMCs. The CDR3 extends over 14 amino acids. The germline V gene encodes CDR1 SGHNT and CDR2 YYREEE (reference sequence). Trimming shortened V by 0 bases and J by 7 bases, and 13 bases separated the two germline ends. About this clone: Its target is unknown.

The sample was CD4+ T cells from blood, taken at baseline. This TCR came from a human donor with classical Hodgkin lymphoma. J is TRBJ1-2 and V is TRBV5-4; TRBD1 is a possible D gene (6 bases). CDR3 DNA sequence: TGTGCCAGCAGCTTGGACAGGGAAGTGTTTGGCTACACCTTC. It translates to CASSLDREVFGYTF.